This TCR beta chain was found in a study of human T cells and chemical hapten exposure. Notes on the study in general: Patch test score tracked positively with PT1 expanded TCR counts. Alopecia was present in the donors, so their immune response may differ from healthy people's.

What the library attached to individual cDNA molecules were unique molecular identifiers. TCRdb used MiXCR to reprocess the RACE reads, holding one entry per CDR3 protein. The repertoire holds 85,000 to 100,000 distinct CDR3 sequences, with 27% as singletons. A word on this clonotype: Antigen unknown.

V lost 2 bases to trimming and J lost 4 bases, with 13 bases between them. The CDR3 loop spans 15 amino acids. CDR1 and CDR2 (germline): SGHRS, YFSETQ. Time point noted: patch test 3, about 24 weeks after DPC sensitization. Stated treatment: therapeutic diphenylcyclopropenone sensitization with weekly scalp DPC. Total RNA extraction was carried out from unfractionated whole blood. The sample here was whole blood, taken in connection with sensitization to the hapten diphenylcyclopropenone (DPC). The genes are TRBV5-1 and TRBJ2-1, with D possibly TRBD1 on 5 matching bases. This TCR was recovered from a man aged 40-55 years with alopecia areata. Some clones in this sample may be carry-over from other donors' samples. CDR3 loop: CASSFGQGQYNEQFF. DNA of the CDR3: TGCGCCAGCAGCTTCGGACAAGGGCAGTACAATGAGCAGTTCTTC. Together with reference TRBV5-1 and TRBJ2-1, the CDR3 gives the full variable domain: KAGVTQTPRYLIKTRGQQVTLSCSPISGHRSVSWYQQTPGQGLQFLFEYFSETQRNKGNFPGRFSGRQFSNSRSEMNVSTLELGDSALYLCASSFGQGQYNEQFFGPGTRLTVL.